Following are 2 T cell receptor beta chains from one sample sequenced in a study of shared clonotypes between healthy human individuals. TCRdb's copy holds only in-frame clones and misses some; the assay was immunoSEQ multiplex PCR. The table includes some 2,400,000 clones, roughly 95% detected once. What was sequenced was naive CD4+ T cells sorted from blood. The subset here: CD45RA+ positively selected. These receptor sequences come from a man between 18 and 29 years old in good health.

V is TRBV10-2 and J is TRBJ2-3, with D perhaps matching TRBD1 or TRBD2 (7 bases each). Germline values: CDR1 WSHSY, CDR2 SAAADI. The CDR3 is made up of 14 amino acids. Deletions cut 6 bases from V and 2 bases from J, with 12 bases between. The CDR3 DNA reads as TGCGCCAGCAGAGCGGGACAGACCACAGATACGCAGTATTTT. It specifies CASRAGQTTDTQYF.

CDR3 nucleotide sequence: TGTGCCAGTAGTAAAGACAGCAGATTCGGCGGGGAGCTGTTTTTT. Translated, it gives CASSKDSRFGGELFF. The chain joins TRBV19 to TRBJ2-2; possible D gene TRBD1, 5 bases. Trimming left V 4 bases short and J 7 bases short, with 16 bases between. The CDR3 is made up of 15 amino acids. Germline V gene sequence: CDR1 LNHDA, CDR2 SQIVND (reference sequence). Full variable domain (remainder filled in from reference TRBV19 and TRBJ2-2): DGGITQSPKYLFRKEGQNVTLSCEQNLNHDAMYWYRQDPGQGLRLIYYSQIVNDFQKGDIAEGYSVSREKKESFPLTVTSAQKNPTAFYLCASSKDSRFGGELFFGEGSRLTVL.